The entry below describes one T cell receptor beta chain. Its antigen is unknown. Produced via immunoSEQ multiplex PCR; TCRdb's table is partial and in-frame only. The table includes about 18,000 clones, approximately 73% detected once. The V gene's germline CDR1 is MNHEY and CDR2 SMNVEV (reference sequence). The CDR3 is made up of 14 amino acids. Trimming removed 3 bases from V and 1 base from J, with 6 bases in between. The data are from a study of neoadjuvant nivolumab and ipilimumab in lung cancer. The study's findings and limits: Only a single major-pathologic-response sample was available for clonality analysis.

The clonotype originates from an adult with non-small cell lung cancer. This chain connects TRBV27 to TRBJ2-2; D uncertain. Sequencing used tumor tissue, obtained after neoadjuvant nivolumab, alone or with ipilimumab, at or shortly before surgery. The CDR3 coding sequence is TGTGCCAGCAGTTTTTGGCGGAACACCGGGGAGCTGTTTTTT. It translates to CASSFWRNTGELFF.